This T cell receptor (beta chain) was observed in a study of blood T cell repertoires in COVID-19. The overall study: Both acute and convalescent COVID-19 samples were obtained from the United States, Italy and Spain. From T cells, B-cell-depleted T cells, or PBMCs came the material, which was cDNA or gDNA.

The table came from immunoSEQ multiplex PCR; TCRdb's copy has only in-frame clones and leaves some out. The table has over 55,000 clones, around 80% seen once. The V gene's germline CDR1 is ENHRY and CDR2 SYGVKD. V lost 7 bases and J lost 6, with 14 bases in between. There are 13 residues in the CDR3. The sequencing sample was made of PBMCs or T cells enriched from blood (not recorded which). This rearrangement joins TRBV10-3 to TRBJ2-3; D might be TRBD2 (6 bases). The TCR was taken from a woman aged 40 to 50 with acute COVID-19. In DNA form, the CDR3 reads TGTGCCATCAACACGGGAGCGGGTGATACGCAGTATTTT. The encoded protein is CAINTGAGDTQYF.